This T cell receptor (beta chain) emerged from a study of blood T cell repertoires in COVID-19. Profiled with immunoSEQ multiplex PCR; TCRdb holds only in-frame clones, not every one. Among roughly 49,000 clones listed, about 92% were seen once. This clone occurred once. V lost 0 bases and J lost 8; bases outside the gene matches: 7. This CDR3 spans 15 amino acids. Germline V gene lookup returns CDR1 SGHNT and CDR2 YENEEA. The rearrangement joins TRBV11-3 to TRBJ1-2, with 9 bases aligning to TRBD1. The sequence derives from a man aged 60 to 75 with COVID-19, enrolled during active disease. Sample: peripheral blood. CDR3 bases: TGTGCCAGCAGCTTAGAGAATAGGGACAGGGTAGGCTACACCTTC. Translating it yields CASSLENRDRVGYTF.